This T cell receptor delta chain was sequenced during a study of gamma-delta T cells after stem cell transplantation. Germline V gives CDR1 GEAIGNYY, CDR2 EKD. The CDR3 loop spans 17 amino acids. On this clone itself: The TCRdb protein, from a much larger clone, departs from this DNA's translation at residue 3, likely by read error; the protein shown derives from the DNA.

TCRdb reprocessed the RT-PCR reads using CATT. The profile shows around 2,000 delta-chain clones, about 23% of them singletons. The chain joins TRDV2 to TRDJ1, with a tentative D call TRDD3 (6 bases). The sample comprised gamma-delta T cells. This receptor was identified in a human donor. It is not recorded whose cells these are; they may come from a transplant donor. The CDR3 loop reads CARDPLTGKNYTDKLIF. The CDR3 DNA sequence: TGTGCCCGTGATCCTCTCACTGGGAAGAATTACACCGATAAACTCATCTTT.